The rows below give T cell receptor beta chains drawn from one sample of a study of T cells expressing NK-cell markers. TCRdb reworked the 5' RACE reads into one entry per CDR3 protein, no DNA. The repertoire table contains 350,000 to 400,000 distinct CDR3 sequences. Sample: blood T cells: a sorted CD56 or NKG2C T cell subset, CD4+ or CD8+ T cells, or bulk PBMC T cells (not recorded which). The receptors stem from a woman in her fifties or sixties in good health. CDR3s include the opening cysteine and the closing phenylalanine or tryptophan. The order of the fields is J gene, V gene, CDR3 protein.

TRBJ2-3 TRBV20-1 CSARDPGDYTDTQYF
TRBJ1-1 TRBV7-6 CASSLDQVNTEAFF
TRBJ2-4 TRBV28 CASSLRSGVANIQYF
TRBJ1-5 TRBV24-1 CATSDPRGADQPQHF
TRBJ2-1 TRBV5-1 CASRTGAGEQFF
TRBJ2-7 TRBV7-9 CASSQTGHHSYEQYF
TRBJ2-5 TRBV3-1 CASSPRRETQYF
TRBJ1-6 TRBV19 CASSIDGQGPLHF
TRBJ2-1 TRBV7-8 CASSLAEASREQFF
TRBJ2-7 TRBV3-1 CASSQGRSFEQYF
TRBJ2-3 TRBV18 CASSPSPLTDTQYF
TRBJ1-5 TRBV24-1 CATSDPSGGNQPQHF
TRBJ1-5 TRBV4-1 CASSAVGGQPQHF